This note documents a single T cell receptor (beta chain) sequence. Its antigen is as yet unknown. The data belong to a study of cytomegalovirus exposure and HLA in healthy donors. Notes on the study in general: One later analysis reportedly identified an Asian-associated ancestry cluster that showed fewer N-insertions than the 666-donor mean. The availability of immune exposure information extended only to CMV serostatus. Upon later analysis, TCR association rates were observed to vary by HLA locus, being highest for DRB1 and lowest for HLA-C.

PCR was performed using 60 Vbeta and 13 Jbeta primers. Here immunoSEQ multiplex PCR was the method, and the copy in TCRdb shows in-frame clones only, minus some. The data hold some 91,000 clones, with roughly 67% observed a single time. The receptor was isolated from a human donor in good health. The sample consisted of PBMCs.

CDR3 DNA: TGTGCCACCTCGACAGGGGGCGGGAATCAGCCCCAGCATTTT. This encodes CATSTGGGNQPQHF. V is TRBV19 and J is TRBJ1-5, with 10 bases lining up with TRBD1. Looked up from germline, CDR1 is LNHDA and CDR2 is SQIVND (reference sequence). The V and J ends lost 10 bases and 4 bases, in that order; junction bases with no gene match: 7. This CDR3 is built from 14 residues.